A single sample is the source of the 19 T cell receptor beta chains below, sequenced in a study of cytomegalovirus exposure and HLA in healthy donors. Amplification used 60 Vbeta primers and 13 Jbeta primers. TCRdb keeps only in-frame clones here, not all; method: immunoSEQ multiplex PCR. Here the sample spans around 140,000 clones, roughly 74% being singletons. Sequenced: PBMCs. All receptors derive from a woman younger than 35 in good health and CMV-seropositive.

The chain has TRBV19 and TRBJ1-6; D remains ambiguous. The CDR3 runs 15 residues. V was cut by 1 base and J by 10 bases, with 14 bases left in between. Germline V lookup: CDR1 LNHDA, CDR2 SQIVND (reference sequence). Here the CDR3 DNA reads TGTGCCAGTAGTATAGGGGCGCGGGTTTCATCACCCCTCCACTTT. It translates to CASSIGARVSSPLHF.

This clone was recorded only once. The chain couples TRBV27 to TRBJ1-2; D gene unclear. V lost 0 bases to trimming and J lost 5 bases, with 7 bases between them. The CDR3 runs to 13 residues. The germline CDR1 and CDR2 sequences are MNHEY and SMNVEV (reference sequence). The CDR3 protein is CASSLSGWYGYTF. CDR3 DNA: TGTGCCAGCAGTTTATCCGGGTGGTATGGCTACACCTTC.

The chain joins TRBV2 to TRBJ1-1, with a tentative D call TRBD1 (6 bases). This CDR3 has 14 residues. CDR1 SNHLY and CDR2 FYNNEI come from the germline V gene. Deletions cut 6 bases from V and 1 base from J, with 12 bases between. The CDR3 is CASSLDSGNTEAFF. CDR3 nucleotide sequence: TGTGCCAGCAGCCTGGACAGCGGGAACACTGAAGCTTTCTTT.

The rearrangement joins TRBV5-1 to TRBJ2-1; a weak D match, TRBD1 (5 bases). V was clipped by 2 bases and J by 5 bases, with 11 bases between them. The CDR3 runs 14 residues. Germline values: CDR1 SGHRS, CDR2 YFSETQ. CDR3 nucleotide sequence: TGCGCCAGCAGCTTCGCCCGACAGCACAATGAGCAGTTCTTC. The encoded protein is CASSFARQHNEQFF.

V is TRBV5-1 and J is TRBJ2-5; tentative D call: TRBD2 (6 bases). V was shortened by 0 bases and J by 3 bases, with 9 bases between the two germline ends. Per the germline V gene, CDR1 is SGHRS and CDR2 is YFSETQ. The CDR3 is 14 residues long. The CDR3 DNA sequence: TGCGCCAGCAGCTTGGGAGCGGGCGAAGAGACCCAGTACTTC. Protein product: CASSLGAGEETQYF.

V usage is TRBV6-6 and J usage is TRBJ2-4; D is possibly TRBD1 (5 bases). This CDR3 has 16 amino acids. Germline V gene sequence: CDR1 MNHNY, CDR2 SVGAGI (reference sequence). Trimming removed 8 bases at V and 0 bases at J, with 17 bases between. The CDR3 loop is CASHPADTLAKNIQYF. CDR3 DNA sequence: TGTGCCAGCCATCCTGCGGACACCCTAGCCAAAAACATTCAGTACTTC.

This sequence joins TRBV13 and TRBJ2-5; D gene ambiguous. The CDR3 totals 14 residues. V was pared by 2 bases and J by 2 bases, with 9 bases between. From germline, CDR1 is PRHDT and CDR2 FYEKMQ (reference sequence). This CDR3 reads CASSLRLAQETQYF. For the CDR3, the DNA is TGTGCCAGCAGCTTACGACTGGCTCAAGAGACCCAGTACTTC. Filled out from reference TRBV13 and TRBJ2-5, the complete variable domain reads AAGVIQSPRHLIKEKRETATLKCYPIPRHDTVYWYQQGPGQDPQFLISFYEKMQSDKGSIPDRFSAQQFSDYHSELNMSSLELGDSALYFCASSLRLAQETQYFGPGTRLLVL.

The chain recombines TRBV5-1 with TRBJ2-7, with 15 positions matching TRBD2. CDR1 and CDR2 (germline): SGHRS, YFSETQ. The CDR3 is 15 amino acids. Trimming removed 7 bases from V and 3 bases from J; junction bases left unmatched: 5. The CDR3 DNA reads TGCGCCAGCGAGCCGGGACTAGCGGGGGGCTACGAGCAGTACTTC. Its protein is CASEPGLAGGYEQYF.

This clone was seen only once. V gene TRBV6-1 combines with J gene TRBJ1-5; tentative D call: TRBD1 (5 bases). Germline lookup yields CDR1 MNHNS and CDR2 SASEGT. CDR3 length: 14 amino acids. V was pared by 4 bases and J by 0 bases, with 7 bases between. Here the CDR3 DNA reads TGTGCCAGCAGTGGACAGTATAGCAATCAGCCCCAGCATTTT. Protein: CASSGQYSNQPQHF.

CDR3 coding DNA: TGTGCCAGCAGCGGCAGGATTCTCTCTGGAAACACCATATATTTT. Amino acid sequence: CASSGRILSGNTIYF. This chain uses TRBV5-6 with TRBJ1-3; no reliable D call. This CDR3 comprises 15 residues. CDR1 and CDR2 from the germline V gene are SGHDT and YYEEEE. Trimming took off 4 bases at V and 0 bases at J, with 11 bases between the two ends.

The chain combines TRBV13 with TRBJ2-1; D perhaps matches TRBD2 (5 bases). V lost 2 bases, J lost 8 bases, and 22 bases lay in between. The CDR3 has 17 amino acids. Germline values: CDR1 PRHDT, CDR2 FYEKMQ (reference sequence). The chain's CDR3 is CASSLLALEGSRDEQFF. CDR3 in DNA: TGTGCCAGCAGCTTATTGGCACTAGAAGGGTCTCGTGATGAGCAGTTCTTC.

The CDR3 DNA reads as TGTGCCAGCAGCCCCGGGACTCCGGGGGATGGCTACACCTTC. Residues: CASSPGTPGDGYTF. The J gene is TRBJ1-2, the V gene TRBV7-2; a weak D match, TRBD1 (5 bases). Germline V gene data show CDR1 as SGHTA and CDR2 as FQGNSA. The CDR3 contains 14 residues. Trimming removed 5 bases at V and 6 bases at J, with 16 bases between.

The chain has TRBV9 and TRBJ1-1; tentative D call: TRBD1 (6 bases). Germline CDR1 is SGDLS and CDR2 is YYNGEE. V lost 0 bases to trimming and J lost 8 bases, with 11 bases between them. This CDR3 has 13 residues. The CDR3 DNA sequence: TGTGCCAGCAGCGTAGAAGGACAGAACGAAGCTTTCTTT. It is translated as CASSVEGQNEAFF.

This clone was seen once. The chain has TRBV7-9 and TRBJ1-2; a possible D gene is TRBD1 (6 bases). Trimming shortened V by 5 bases and J by 4 bases, and 11 bases separated the two germline ends. CDR1 SEHNR and CDR2 FQNEAQ come from the germline V gene (reference sequence). This CDR3 is built from 13 residues. CDR3 protein: CASSTPDSYGYTF. The CDR3 DNA reads TGTGCCAGCAGCACCCCGGACAGCTATGGCTACACCTTC.

Regarding this clone: Other DNA sequences in the sample encode the same CDR3. The V gene is TRBV19, the J gene TRBJ2-7; D uncertain. With 3 bases removed from V and 1 base from J, the gap between germline ends came to 7 bases. Germline V gene data show CDR1 as LNHDA and CDR2 as SQIVND (reference sequence). This CDR3 is 13 amino acids long. The CDR3 here is CASSMGRSYEQYF. The DNA for the CDR3 is TGTGCCAGTAGTATGGGCAGATCCTACGAGCAGTACTTC. The whole variable domain, remainder taken from reference TRBV19 and TRBJ2-7, is DGGITQSPKYLFRKEGQNVTLSCEQNLNHDAMYWYRQDPGQGLRLIYYSQIVNDFQKGDIAEGYSVSREKKESFPLTVTSAQKNPTAFYLCASSMGRSYEQYFGPGTRLTVT.

This clone has only a few counts. This chain joins TRBV7-2 and TRBJ1-5; unclear D gene. The V end lost 6 bases, the J end lost 0 bases, and 12 bases lay between the germline ends. Germline CDR1 is SGHTA and CDR2 is FQGNSA. The CDR3 spans 15 residues. CDR3 residues: CASSQSVNSNQPQHF. Written as DNA, the CDR3 is TGTGCCAGCAGTCAGAGCGTCAATAGCAATCAGCCCCAGCATTTT.

The V and J genes are TRBV29-1 and TRBJ1-1, with D unresolved. CDR3 length: 13 amino acids. Germline V gives CDR1 SQVTM, CDR2 ANQGSEA. Deletions cut 4 bases from V and 1 base from J, with 10 bases between. The CDR3 DNA is TGCAGCGTTGGTACGGTAGCGAACACTGAAGCTTTCTTT. Its protein is CSVGTVANTEAFF. Variable domain in full (rest from reference TRBV29-1 and TRBJ1-1): SAVISQKPSRDICQRGTSLTIQCQVDSQVTMMFWYRQQPGQSLTLIATANQGSEATYESGFVIDKFPISRPNLTFSTLTVSNMSPEDSSIYLCSVGTVANTEAFFGQGTRLTVV.

The rearrangement uses TRBV19 and TRBJ1-2; a possible D gene is TRBD1 (5 bases). V was cut by 3 bases and J by 4 bases, with 15 bases left in between. The CDR3 loop spans 15 amino acids. Germline-derived CDR1 and CDR2 are LNHDA and SQIVND (reference sequence). The CDR3 sequence: CASSMGRGQTYGYTF. The CDR3, as DNA: TGTGCCAGTAGTATGGGGCGAGGCCAGACCTATGGCTACACCTTC.

The chain joins TRBV2 to TRBJ2-2; the match to TRBD1 covers 8 bases. CDR3 length: 13 amino acids. The ends lost 6 bases at V and 7 bases at J; junction bases unmatched: 4. In germline, CDR1 is SNHLY, CDR2 FYNNEI. The CDR3 nucleotides read TGTGCCAGCAGGACAGGGGCGGGCGGGGAGCTGTTTTTT. Translation: CASRTGAGGELFF.